This TCR beta chain was observed in a study of spatial heterogeneity in lung cancer (dated by TCRdb to between 2018 and 2021). Background on the whole study: Donors were 72 patients with early-stage, untreated non-small cell lung cancer from the lung TRACERx cohort. Beta-chain transcripts were consistently detected in greater numbers than alpha-chain transcripts, which likely reflects a higher abundance of beta-chain transcripts. Both alpha and beta chains were TCR-sequenced in 200 or so tumor regions, under 80 matched nontumor lung samples and roughly 54 PBMC samples obtained at surgery. Follow-up PBMC samples were sequenced whenever available, with the median time to follow-up being approximately two years after resection. In non-small cell lung cancer, the study quantitatively compared TCR alpha and beta repertoires across several tumor regions, matched nontumor lung, and blood. Nonsynonymous mutation counts, determined by whole-exome sequencing of tumor tissue, were related to TCR repertoire features. In the raw uncorrected reads, each unique combination of TCR and UMI appeared on average more than ten times.

In the germline V gene, CDR1 corresponds to KGHSH and CDR2 to LQKENI. V loses 11 bases at its end and J loses 4 bases; junction bases beyond the gene matches: 9. The CDR3 sequence holds 13 residues, the cysteine and valine included. CDR3 DNA only is kept here, 39 bases in frame from base 1. The library was built by means of 5' RACE. TCRdb lists the instrument as NextSeq 500. In the TCR library protocol, a unique molecular identifier was attached to each TCR cDNA molecule so that PCR and sequencing errors could be corrected. Concerning the study's data processing: Decombinator tools were used for TCR identification, UMI-based error correction and CDR3 extraction. Expanded TCRs were defined as those above a frequency of 2 per 1,000, corresponding to the top 1% of the tumor frequency distribution. Renyi diversity was calculated using the R vegan package after each repertoire was subsampled 100 times to 5,000 TCRs. CDR3 similarity networks were built from amino acid triplet string-kernel similarity, connecting CDR3s with pairwise similarity above 0.82. TCRdb passed the public sequencing reads through fastp at Q25 and MiXCR, retaining productive beta sequences. All rows with the same CDR3 protein become a single entry with the most common DNA and genes. These V and J calls rely on TCRdb rather than the paper's analysis. Counted in this sample were 25,000 to 30,000 distinct CDR3 sequences; less than 6% of them appeared once. The ten top clones hold approximately 20% of the sample.

What this sample's time point label stands for: blood at routine non-recurrence follow-up after resection. TCR sequencing used whole RNA extracted from tumor and nontumor lung tissue, or from cryopreserved PBMC samples, without cell sorting. Patients were selected for TCR sequencing only if sufficient RNA was available from at least two tumor regions. This clonotype was detected only a few times. Its recognized antigen is unknown. Base qualities were left out, and no much larger clone turns up one base away. Broad study findings and their caveats: Only roughly 15 patients were included in comparisons of baseline and follow-up blood repertoires. Confirming at a functional level the hypothesis that regional TCRs recognize regional mutations was considered to require additional single-cell paired TCR alpha and beta sequencing. Ubiquitous expanded tumor TCRs were detected in blood more often at tumor resection than at routine follow-up.

This sequence uses TRBV18 and TRBJ2-7; a stretch of 9 junction bases matches TRBD2. The specimen was PBMCs, collected at follow-up. The sequence derives from a male donor with early-stage non-small cell lung cancer. The nucleotide sequence is given as TGTGCCCTCGGCGGGAGGGGTTCTTACGAGCAGTACGTC. This sequence encodes CALGGRGSYEQYV.